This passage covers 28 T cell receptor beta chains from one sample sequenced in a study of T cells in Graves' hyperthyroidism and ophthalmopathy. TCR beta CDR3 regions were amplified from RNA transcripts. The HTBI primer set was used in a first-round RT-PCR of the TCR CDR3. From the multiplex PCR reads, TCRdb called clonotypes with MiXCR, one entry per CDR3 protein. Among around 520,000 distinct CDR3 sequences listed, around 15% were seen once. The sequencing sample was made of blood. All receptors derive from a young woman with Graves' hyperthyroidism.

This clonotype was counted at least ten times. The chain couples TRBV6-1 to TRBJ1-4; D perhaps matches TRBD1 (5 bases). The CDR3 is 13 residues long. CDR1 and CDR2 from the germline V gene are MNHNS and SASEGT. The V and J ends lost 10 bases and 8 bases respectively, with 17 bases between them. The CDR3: CATLRGYREKLFF. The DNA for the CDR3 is TGTGCCACCCTGCGGGGGTATCGGGAAAAACTGTTTTTT.

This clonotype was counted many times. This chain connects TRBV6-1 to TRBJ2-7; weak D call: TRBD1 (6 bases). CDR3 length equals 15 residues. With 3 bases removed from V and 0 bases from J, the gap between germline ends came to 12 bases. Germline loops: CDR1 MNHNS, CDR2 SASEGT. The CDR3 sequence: CASSDTGTLSYEQYF. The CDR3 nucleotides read TGTGCCAGCAGTGATACAGGGACACTCTCCTACGAGCAGTACTTC.

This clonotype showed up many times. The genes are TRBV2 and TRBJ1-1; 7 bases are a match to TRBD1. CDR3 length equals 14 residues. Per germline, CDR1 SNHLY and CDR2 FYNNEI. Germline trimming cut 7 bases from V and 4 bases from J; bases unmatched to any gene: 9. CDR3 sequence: CASTPRTGPTEAFF. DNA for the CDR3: TGTGCCAGCACTCCCCGGACAGGTCCCACTGAAGCTTTCTTT.

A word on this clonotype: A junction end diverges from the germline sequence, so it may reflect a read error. For the CDR3, the DNA is TGCGCCAGCAGGTGGATTGGGATGAACACTGAAGCTTTCTTT. Protein: CASRWIGMNTEAFF. The V call is TRBV13, the J call TRBJ1-1; unclear D gene. Germline V lookup: CDR1 PRHDT, CDR2 FYEKMQ (reference sequence). This CDR3 has 14 residues.

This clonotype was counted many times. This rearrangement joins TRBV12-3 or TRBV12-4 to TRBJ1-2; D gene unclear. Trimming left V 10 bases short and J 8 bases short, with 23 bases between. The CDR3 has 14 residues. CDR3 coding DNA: TGTGCCACCCAGGCAAATGGACTTCCGGGGGGCTACACCTTC. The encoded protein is CATQANGLPGGYTF.

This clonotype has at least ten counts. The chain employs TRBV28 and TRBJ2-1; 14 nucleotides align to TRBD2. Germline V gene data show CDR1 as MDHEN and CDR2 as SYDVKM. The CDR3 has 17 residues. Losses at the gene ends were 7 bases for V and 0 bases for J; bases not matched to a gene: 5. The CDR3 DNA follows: TGTGCCAGCACCGGGACTAGCGGGAGCTACTCCTACAATGAGCAGTTCTTC. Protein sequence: CASTGTSGSYSYNEQFF.

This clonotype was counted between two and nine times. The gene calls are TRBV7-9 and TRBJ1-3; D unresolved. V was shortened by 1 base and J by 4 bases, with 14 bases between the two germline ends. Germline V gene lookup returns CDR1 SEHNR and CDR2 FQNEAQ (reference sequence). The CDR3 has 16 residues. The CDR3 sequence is CASSLDGPPRGNTIYF. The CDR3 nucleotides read TGTGCCAGCAGCTTAGACGGTCCCCCGAGAGGAAACACCATATATTTT.

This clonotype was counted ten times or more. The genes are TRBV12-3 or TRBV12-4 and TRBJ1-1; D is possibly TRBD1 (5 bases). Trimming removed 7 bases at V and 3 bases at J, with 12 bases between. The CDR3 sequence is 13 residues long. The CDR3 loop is CASTLDSYTEAFF. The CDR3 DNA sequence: TGTGCCAGCACACTAGACAGCTACACTGAAGCTTTCTTT.

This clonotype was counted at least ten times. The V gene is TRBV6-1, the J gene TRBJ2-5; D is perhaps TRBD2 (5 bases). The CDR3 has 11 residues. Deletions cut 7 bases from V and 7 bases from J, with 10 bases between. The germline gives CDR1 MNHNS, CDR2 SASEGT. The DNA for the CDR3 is TGTGCCAGCATTGGCCGGGGGACCCAGTACTTC. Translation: CASIGRGTQYF.

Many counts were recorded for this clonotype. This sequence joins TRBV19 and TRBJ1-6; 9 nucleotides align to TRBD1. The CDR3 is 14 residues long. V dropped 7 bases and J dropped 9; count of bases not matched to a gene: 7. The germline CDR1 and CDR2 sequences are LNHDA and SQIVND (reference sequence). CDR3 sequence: CASTDRDRASPLHF. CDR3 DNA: TGTGCCAGTACCGACCGGGACAGGGCTTCACCCCTCCACTTT.

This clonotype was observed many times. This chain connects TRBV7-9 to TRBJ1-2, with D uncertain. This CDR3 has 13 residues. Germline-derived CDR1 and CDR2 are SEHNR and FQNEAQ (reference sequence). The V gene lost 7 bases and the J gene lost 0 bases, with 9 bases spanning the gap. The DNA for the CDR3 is TGTGCCAGCAATCGTCAGGCTAACTATGGCTACACCTTC. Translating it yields CASNRQANYGYTF. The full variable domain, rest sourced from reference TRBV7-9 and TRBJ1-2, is DTGVSQNPRHKITKRGQNVTFRCDPISEHNRLYWYRQTLGQGPEFLTYFQNEAQLEKSRLLSDRFSAERPKGSFSTLEIQRTEQGDSAMYLCASNRQANYGYTFGSGTRLTVV.

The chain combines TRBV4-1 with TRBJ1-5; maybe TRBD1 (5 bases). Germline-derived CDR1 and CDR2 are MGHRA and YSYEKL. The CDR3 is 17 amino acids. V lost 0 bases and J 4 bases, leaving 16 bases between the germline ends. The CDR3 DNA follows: TGCGCCAGCAGCCAAGACTGGGCAGGGTTGCCAAATCAGCCCCAGCATTTT. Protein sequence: CASSQDWAGLPNQPQHF.

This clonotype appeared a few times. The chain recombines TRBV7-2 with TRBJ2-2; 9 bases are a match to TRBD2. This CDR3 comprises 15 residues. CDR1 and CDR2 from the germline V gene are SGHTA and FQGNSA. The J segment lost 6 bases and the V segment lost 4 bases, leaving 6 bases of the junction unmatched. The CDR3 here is CASSWGLAGAGELFF. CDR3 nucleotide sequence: TGTGCCAGCAGCTGGGGACTAGCAGGTGCCGGGGAGCTGTTTTTT.

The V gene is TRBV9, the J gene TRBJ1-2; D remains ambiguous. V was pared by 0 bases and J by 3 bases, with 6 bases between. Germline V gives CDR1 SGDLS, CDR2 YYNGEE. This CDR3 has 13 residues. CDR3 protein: CASSVEEDYGYTF. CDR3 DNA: TGTGCCAGCAGCGTAGAGGAGGACTATGGCTACACCTTC.

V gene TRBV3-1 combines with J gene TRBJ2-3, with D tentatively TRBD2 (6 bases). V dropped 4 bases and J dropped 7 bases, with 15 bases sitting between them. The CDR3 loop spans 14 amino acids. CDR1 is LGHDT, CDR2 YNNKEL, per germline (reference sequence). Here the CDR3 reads CASSLTSDVHTQYF. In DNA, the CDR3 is TGTGCCAGCAGCCTGACTAGTGACGTACATACGCAGTATTTT.

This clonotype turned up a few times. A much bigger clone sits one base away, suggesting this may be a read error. The CDR3, as DNA: TGTGCCAGCAGCTTATCCGTTAGCGGGTACAGCAATGAGCAGTTCTTC. It is translated as CASSLSVSGYSNEQFF. The chain employs TRBV7-9 and TRBJ2-1; 7 bases are shared with TRBD2. Looked up from germline, CDR1 is SEHNR and CDR2 is FQNEAQ (reference sequence). This CDR3 has 16 residues. V gave up 2 bases and J gave up 6 bases; unmatched junction bases: 10.

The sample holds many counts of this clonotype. Here the CDR3 reads CSVTRVLGGRIETQYF. The CDR3, as DNA: TGCAGCGTTACCCGGGTTTTGGGGGGCCGAATCGAGACCCAGTACTTC. The chain has TRBV29-1 and TRBJ2-5; D is possibly TRBD1 or TRBD2 (6 bases each). The CDR3 extends over 16 amino acids. Trimming took 5 bases from V and 5 from J, leaving 24 bases between them. Germline CDR1 reads SQVTM; CDR2 reads ANQGSEA. Based on the CDR3 plus reference TRBV29-1 and TRBJ2-5, the full variable domain is SAVISQKPSRDICQRGTSLTIQCQVDSQVTMMFWYRQQPGQSLTLIATANQGSEATYESGFVIDKFPISRPNLTFSTLTVSNMSPEDSSIYLCSVTRVLGGRIETQYFGPGTRLLVL.

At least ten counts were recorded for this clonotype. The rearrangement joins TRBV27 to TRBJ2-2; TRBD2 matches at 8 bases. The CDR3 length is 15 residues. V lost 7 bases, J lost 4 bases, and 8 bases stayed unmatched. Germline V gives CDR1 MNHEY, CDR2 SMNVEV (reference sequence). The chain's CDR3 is CASTVDAGGTGELFF. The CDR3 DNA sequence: TGTGCCAGCACGGTGGACGCGGGAGGCACCGGGGAGCTGTTTTTT.

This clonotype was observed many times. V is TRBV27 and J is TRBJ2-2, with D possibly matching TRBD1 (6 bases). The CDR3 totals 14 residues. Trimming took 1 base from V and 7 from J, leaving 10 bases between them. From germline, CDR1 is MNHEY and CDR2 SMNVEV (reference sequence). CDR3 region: CASSLWRGGGELFF. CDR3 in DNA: TGTGCCAGCAGTTTATGGCGAGGGGGCGGGGAGCTGTTTTTT.

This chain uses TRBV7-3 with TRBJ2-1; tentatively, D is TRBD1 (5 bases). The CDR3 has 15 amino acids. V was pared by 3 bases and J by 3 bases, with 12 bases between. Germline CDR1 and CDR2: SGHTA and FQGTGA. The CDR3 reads CASSFAQGVYNEQFF. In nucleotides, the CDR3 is TGTGCCAGCAGCTTCGCGCAGGGTGTCTACAATGAGCAGTTCTTC.

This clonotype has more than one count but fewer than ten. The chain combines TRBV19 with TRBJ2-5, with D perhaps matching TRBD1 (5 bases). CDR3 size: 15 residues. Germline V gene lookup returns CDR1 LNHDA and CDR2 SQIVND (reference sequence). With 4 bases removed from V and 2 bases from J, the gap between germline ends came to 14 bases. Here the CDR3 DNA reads TGTGCCAGTAGTAAACCCTCAGGGAAGCAAGAGACCCAGTACTTC. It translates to CASSKPSGKQETQYF. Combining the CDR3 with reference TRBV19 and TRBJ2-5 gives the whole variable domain DGGITQSPKYLFRKEGQNVTLSCEQNLNHDAMYWYRQDPGQGLRLIYYSQIVNDFQKGDIAEGYSVSREKKESFPLTVTSAQKNPTAFYLCASSKPSGKQETQYFGPGTRLLVL.

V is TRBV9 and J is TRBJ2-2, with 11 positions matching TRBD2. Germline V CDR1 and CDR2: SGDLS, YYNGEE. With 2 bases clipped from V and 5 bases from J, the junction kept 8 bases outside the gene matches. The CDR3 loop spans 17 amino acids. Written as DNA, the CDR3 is TGTGCCAGCAGCGTTGGGACTAGCGGCGCGGGAACCGGGGAGCTGTTTTTT. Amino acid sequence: CASSVGTSGAGTGELFF.

In DNA, the CDR3 is TGCAGCGTTGACCCTGGGACGGTTGGCTACACCTTC. This encodes CSVDPGTVGYTF. The V and J genes are TRBV29-1 and TRBJ1-2, with D possibly matching TRBD1 (5 bases). The V end was cut by 3 bases, the J end by 7 bases, with 12 bases between. Germline V CDR1 and CDR2: SQVTM, ANQGSEA. This CDR3 is built from 12 residues.

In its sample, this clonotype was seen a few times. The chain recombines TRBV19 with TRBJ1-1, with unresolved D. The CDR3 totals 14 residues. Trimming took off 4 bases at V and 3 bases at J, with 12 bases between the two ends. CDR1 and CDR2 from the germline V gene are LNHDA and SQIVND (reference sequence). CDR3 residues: CASSKGTLDTEAFF. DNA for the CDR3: TGTGCCAGTAGTAAGGGAACTTTGGACACTGAAGCTTTCTTT.

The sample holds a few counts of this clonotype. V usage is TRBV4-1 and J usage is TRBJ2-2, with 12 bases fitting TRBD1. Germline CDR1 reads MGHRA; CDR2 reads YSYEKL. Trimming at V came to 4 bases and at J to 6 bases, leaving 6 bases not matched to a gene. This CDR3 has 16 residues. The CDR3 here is CASSLPGTGGAGELFF. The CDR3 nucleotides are TGCGCCAGCAGCCTCCCCGGGACAGGGGGCGCCGGGGAGCTGTTTTTT.

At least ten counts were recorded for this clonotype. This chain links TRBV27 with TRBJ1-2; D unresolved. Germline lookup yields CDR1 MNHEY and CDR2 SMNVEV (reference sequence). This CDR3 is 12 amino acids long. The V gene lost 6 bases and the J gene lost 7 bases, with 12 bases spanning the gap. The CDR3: CASRPGEGGYTF. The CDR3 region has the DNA TGTGCCAGCAGACCTGGGGAGGGTGGCTACACCTTC.

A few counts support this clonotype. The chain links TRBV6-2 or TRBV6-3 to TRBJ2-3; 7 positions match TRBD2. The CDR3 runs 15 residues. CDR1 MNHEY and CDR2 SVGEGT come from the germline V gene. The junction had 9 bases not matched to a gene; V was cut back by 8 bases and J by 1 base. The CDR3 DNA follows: TGTGCCAGCGCCCCGTTCCTAGCGGGCACAGATACGCAGTATTTT. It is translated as CASAPFLAGTDTQYF.

CDR3 DNA sequence: TGTGCCAGCAGCTTAGGCCGACAGGGTAATCAGCCCCAGCATTTT. Translating gives CASSLGRQGNQPQHF. The chain employs TRBV11-3 and TRBJ1-5, with 7 bases aligning to TRBD1. Germline V gives CDR1 SGHNT, CDR2 YENEEA. The ends lost 1 base at V and 4 bases at J; junction bases unmatched: 4. The CDR3 contains 15 residues.